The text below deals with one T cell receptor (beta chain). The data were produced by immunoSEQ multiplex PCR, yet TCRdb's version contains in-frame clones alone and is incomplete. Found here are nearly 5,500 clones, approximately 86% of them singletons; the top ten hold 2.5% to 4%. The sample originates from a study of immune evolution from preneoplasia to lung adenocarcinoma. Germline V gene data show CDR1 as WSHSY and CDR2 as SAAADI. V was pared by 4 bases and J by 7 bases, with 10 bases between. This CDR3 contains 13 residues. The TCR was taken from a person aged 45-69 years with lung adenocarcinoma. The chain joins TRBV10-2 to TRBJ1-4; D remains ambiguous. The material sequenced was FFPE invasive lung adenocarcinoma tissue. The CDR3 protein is CASSGSVGEKLFF. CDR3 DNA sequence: TGCGCCAGCAGTGGGTCGGTGGGTGAAAAACTGTTTTTT.